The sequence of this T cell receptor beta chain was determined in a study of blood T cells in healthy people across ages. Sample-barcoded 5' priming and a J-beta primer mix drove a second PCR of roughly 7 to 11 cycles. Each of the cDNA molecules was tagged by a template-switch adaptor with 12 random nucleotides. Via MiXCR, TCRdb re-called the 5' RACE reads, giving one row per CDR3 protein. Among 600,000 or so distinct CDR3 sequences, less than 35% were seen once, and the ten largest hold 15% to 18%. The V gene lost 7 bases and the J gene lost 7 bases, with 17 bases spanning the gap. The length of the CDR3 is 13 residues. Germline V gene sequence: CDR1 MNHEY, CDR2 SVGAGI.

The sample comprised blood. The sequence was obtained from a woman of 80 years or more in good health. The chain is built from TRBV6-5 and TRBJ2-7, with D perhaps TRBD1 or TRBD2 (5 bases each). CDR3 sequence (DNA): TGTGCCAGCATGGGGACGCCCTACAATGAGCAGTACTTC. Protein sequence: CASMGTPYNEQYF.